This paragraph reports one T cell receptor (beta chain). Its target is unknown. This entry comes from a study of Ad26.COV2.S vaccination and SARS-CoV-2 variants. Looking at the study overall: Donor participated within the Ad26.COV2.S arm of the COV1001 trial. Study results and limitations: Vaccinees displayed broader spike-specific TCR repertoires than placebo recipients.

Sequencing used immunoSEQ multiplex PCR; TCRdb keeps in-frame clones, though not all of them. The sample includes about 350,000 clones, 70% to 90% of them seen just once. Treatment specified: around 19 received Ad26.COV2.S at low or high dose, single or two shots; about 5 received placebo; per-sample allocation not given. Following the first vaccine or placebo injection, samples were taken on day 63. Immunization relied on an Ad26 vector, which expressed Wuhan-strain SARS-CoV-2 spike. The specimen comprised peripheral blood, sampled in a trial of Ad26.COV2.S vaccine versus placebo. This clonotype was obtained from a person between 18 and 65 years old who received the Ad26.COV2.S COVID-19 vaccine or a placebo.

For the CDR3, the DNA is TGTGCCAGCAGCGTAGTCGGTAGCGGGGGGGCAGGTTACAATGAGCAGTTCTTC. This translates into CASSVVGSGGAGYNEQFF. The rearrangement uses TRBV9 and TRBJ2-1, with TRBD2 identical over 11 bases. Germline trimming cut 0 bases from V and 4 bases from J; bases unmatched to any gene: 9. The CDR3 sequence is 18 residues long. CDR1 SGDLS and CDR2 YYNGEE come from the germline V gene.